These T cell receptor beta chains were read from a single sample in a study of blood T cell repertoires in COVID-19. TCRdb's table, derived via immunoSEQ multiplex PCR, lists solely in-frame clones and lacks some. The table lists roughly 120,000 clones, roughly 84% of them singletons. The source material was peripheral blood. The receptor set was obtained from a man aged 35-49 years with acute or convalescent COVID-19. Both conserved end residues are part of each CDR3. D genes are given only for firm matches. Clone size is not always given. Where it is, it says once, few, many or a class for expanded clones.

J gene: TRBJ2-7
clone size: once
V gene: TRBV21-1
D gene: NA
CDR3 protein: CASSKASDRGREEQYF
CDR3 DNA: TGTGCCAGCAGCAAAGCTTCGGACAGGGGCCGGGAGGAGCAGTACTTC

J gene: TRBJ2-1
clone size: NA
V gene: TRBV6-2/TRBV6-3
D gene: TRBD1
CDR3 protein: CASSRLGQGVNEQFF
CDR3 DNA: TGTGCCAGCAGTCGCCTGGGCCAGGGGGTGAATGAGCAGTTCTTC

J gene: TRBJ2-1
clone size: NA
V gene: TRBV7-7
D gene: TRBD2
CDR3 protein: CASSHGTSGGLSYNEQFF
CDR3 DNA: TGTGCCAGCAGCCACGGGACTAGCGGGGGACTGAGCTACAATGAGCAGTTCTTC

J gene: TRBJ2-7
clone size: NA
V gene: TRBV7-9
D gene: TRBD2
CDR3 protein: CASSLAGIAGVLGTYEQYF
CDR3 DNA: TGTGCCAGCAGCTTAGCGGGAATAGCGGGGGTCCTGGGCACCTACGAGCAGTACTTC

J gene: TRBJ1-6
clone size: NA
V gene: TRBV12-5
D gene: NA
CDR3 protein: CASGLEGVGSPLHF
CDR3 DNA: TGTGCTAGTGGTTTGGAGGGGGTAGGGTCACCCCTCCACTTT

J gene: TRBJ2-7
clone size: few
V gene: TRBV12-5
D gene: TRBD2
CDR3 protein: CASGSGDYPYEQYF
CDR3 DNA: TGTGCTAGTGGTTCCGGGGACTACCCCTACGAGCAGTACTTC

J gene: TRBJ2-7
clone size: once
V gene: TRBV7-6
D gene: TRBD2
CDR3 protein: CASSLNIAGGRRYEQYF
CDR3 DNA: TGTGCCAGCAGCTTAAATATAGCGGGGGGGAGGCGCTACGAGCAGTACTTC

J gene: TRBJ2-1
clone size: NA
V gene: TRBV5-1
D gene: NA
CDR3 protein: CASSEMTGYNEQFF
CDR3 DNA: TGCGCCAGCAGCGAGATGACAGGCTACAATGAGCAGTTCTTC

J gene: TRBJ2-3
clone size: NA
V gene: TRBV18
D gene: NA
CDR3 protein: CASSMTADTQYF
CDR3 DNA: TGTGCCAGCTCAATGACTGCAGATACGCAGTATTTT

J gene: TRBJ2-5
clone size: NA
V gene: TRBV4-1
D gene: NA
CDR3 protein: CASSQGYYGETQYF
CDR3 DNA: TGCGCCAGCAGCCAAGGGTACTACGGAGAGACCCAGTACTTC

J gene: TRBJ1-1
clone size: few
V gene: TRBV11-2
D gene: TRBD1
CDR3 protein: CASSFPGGTEAFF
CDR3 DNA: TGTGCCAGCAGCTTTCCAGGGGGCACTGAAGCTTTCTTT

J gene: TRBJ2-5
clone size: NA
V gene: TRBV5-1
D gene: NA
CDR3 protein: CASSLAAGFRQETQYF
CDR3 DNA: TGCGCCAGCAGCTTGGCTGCAGGGTTCCGTCAAGAGACCCAGTACTTC

J gene: TRBJ2-1
clone size: few
V gene: TRBV19
D gene: NA
CDR3 protein: CASRWADEQFF
CDR3 DNA: TGTGCCAGTAGATGGGCCGATGAGCAGTTCTTC

J gene: TRBJ1-3
clone size: few
V gene: TRBV19
D gene: TRBD1
CDR3 protein: CAVNSGGSGNTIYF
CDR3 DNA: TGTGCCGTTAACTCAGGGGGCTCTGGAAACACCATATATTTT

J gene: TRBJ2-2
clone size: NA
V gene: TRBV27
D gene: NA
CDR3 protein: CASSSSGHSNTGELFF
CDR3 DNA: TGTGCCAGCAGTTCCTCGGGACACTCGAACACCGGGGAGCTGTTTTTT

J gene: TRBJ2-7
clone size: NA
V gene: TRBV11-2
D gene: TRBD2
CDR3 protein: CASSLRSQAGGIEQYF
CDR3 DNA: TGTGCCAGCAGCTTAAGGTCCCAAGCGGGGGGAATCGAGCAGTACTTC

J gene: TRBJ1-1
clone size: once
V gene: TRBV7-9
D gene: NA
CDR3 protein: CASSVREGTEAFF
CDR3 DNA: TGTGCCAGCAGCGTCAGGGAGGGCACTGAAGCTTTCTTT

J gene: TRBJ1-2
clone size: NA
V gene: TRBV6-1
D gene: TRBD1
CDR3 protein: CASSEAMTGPYGYTF
CDR3 DNA: TGTGCCAGCAGTGAAGCTATGACAGGGCCCTATGGCTACACCTTC

J gene: TRBJ1-3
clone size: NA
V gene: TRBV5-5
D gene: TRBD1
CDR3 protein: CASSLRQGPGNTIYF
CDR3 DNA: TGTGCCAGCAGCTTGAGACAGGGGCCCGGAAACACCATATATTTT

J gene: TRBJ2-7
clone size: NA
V gene: TRBV5-6
D gene: NA
CDR3 protein: CASTLGSRTSPEQYF
CDR3 DNA: TGTGCCAGCACCCTCGGGTCGCGTACCTCGCCCGAGCAGTACTTC

J gene: TRBJ2-1
clone size: once
V gene: TRBV24-1
D gene: TRBD2
CDR3 protein: CATSDRLAGLEQFF
CDR3 DNA: TGTGCCACCAGTGATCGACTAGCGGGGCTCGAGCAGTTCTTC

J gene: TRBJ2-7
clone size: NA
V gene: TRBV5-1
D gene: TRBD2
CDR3 protein: CASTPLTSGEQYF
CDR3 DNA: TGCGCCAGCACCCCGTTGACTAGCGGGGAGCAGTACTTC

J gene: TRBJ1-5
clone size: NA
V gene: TRBV18
D gene: TRBD1
CDR3 protein: CASQGQGNQPQHF
CDR3 DNA: TGTGCCAGCCAGGGACAGGGGAATCAGCCCCAGCATTTT

J gene: TRBJ1-2
clone size: NA
V gene: TRBV24-1
D gene: NA
CDR3 protein: CATSEQGYYGYTF
CDR3 DNA: TGTGCCACCAGTGAGCAGGGCTACTATGGCTACACCTTC

J gene: TRBJ2-1
clone size: once
V gene: TRBV4-3
D gene: TRBD2
CDR3 protein: CASSQEPGGPHEQFF
CDR3 DNA: TGCGCCAGCAGCCAGGAGCCGGGGGGGCCCCATGAGCAGTTCTTC

J gene: TRBJ1-1
clone size: NA
V gene: TRBV18
D gene: NA
CDR3 protein: CASCLSGGWDTEAFF
CDR3 DNA: TGTGCCAGCTGCCTTTCGGGGGGCTGGGACACTGAAGCTTTCTTT

J gene: TRBJ1-6
clone size: NA
V gene: TRBV9
D gene: TRBD1
CDR3 protein: CASSTTGEPGSPLHF
CDR3 DNA: TGTGCCAGCAGTACAACAGGGGAGCCGGGTTCACCCCTCCACTTT

J gene: TRBJ2-7
clone size: NA
V gene: TRBV5-1
D gene: TRBD2
CDR3 protein: CASSLGTPGLAGLEQYF
CDR3 DNA: TGCGCCAGCAGCTTGGGGACACCAGGACTAGCGGGGCTCGAGCAGTACTTC